This paragraph covers one T cell receptor beta chain sequence. The sample belongs to a study of blood T cell repertoires in COVID-19. The V gene lost 3 bases and the J gene lost 3 bases, with 11 bases spanning the gap. Germline CDR1 DFQATT, CDR2 SNEGSKA (reference sequence). The CDR3 has 14 amino acids. Repertoires were generated with immunoSEQ multiplex PCR, while TCRdb's copy carries only in-frame clones and drops some. The sample shows 75,000 to 100,000 clones, about 76% of them seen only once. Sequencing input: peripheral blood. The receptor's source is a woman older than 75 with acute or convalescent COVID-19. The chain is built from TRBV20-1 and TRBJ1-4; D is unclear. The CDR3: CSASRGGSNEKLFF. The CDR3 DNA reads as TGCAGTGCTAGTAGAGGAGGTTCTAATGAAAAACTGTTTTTT.